One and the same sample provided the 12 T cell receptor beta chains below, sequenced in a study of T cell responses to AZD1222 COVID-19 vaccine. The method was immunoSEQ multiplex PCR; TCRdb's version includes in-frame clones alone and lacks a portion of them. In the table there are 75,000 to 100,000 clones, nearly 90% of which are singletons. Sequences were derived from peripheral blood, sampled on day 0 of AZD1222 vaccination. The receptor set was obtained from an adult in good health.

The table lists this clone with a few counts. The genes are TRBV5-1 and TRBJ1-2; D not resolved. This CDR3 region has 14 residues. V shed 0 bases and J shed 6 bases, with 12 bases lying between them. Germline V gene sequence: CDR1 SGHRS, CDR2 YFSETQ. Here the CDR3 DNA reads TGCGCCAGCAGCTTGGAGGCCGAGACCCATGGCTACACCTTC. This sequence encodes CASSLEAETHGYTF. The full variable domain, with the rest looked up from reference TRBV5-1 and TRBJ1-2, is KAGVTQTPRYLIKTRGQQVTLSCSPISGHRSVSWYQQTPGQGLQFLFEYFSETQRNKGNFPGRFSGRQFSNSRSEMNVSTLELGDSALYLCASSLEAETHGYTFGSGTRLTVV.

The chain has TRBV7-9 and TRBJ2-5; D is perhaps TRBD1 or TRBD2 (5 bases each). V was shortened by 1 base and J by 5 bases, with 8 bases between the two germline ends. The CDR3 contains 13 residues. CDR1 is SEHNR and CDR2 is FQNEAQ in the germline V gene (reference sequence). The CDR3: CASSLGGKETQYF. Here the CDR3 DNA reads TGTGCCAGCAGCTTAGGGGGGAAGGAGACCCAGTACTTC.

This sequence joins TRBV9 and TRBJ2-1; 7 bases match TRBD2. V dropped 0 bases and J dropped 1; count of bases not matched to a gene: 7. Germline CDR1 is SGDLS and CDR2 is YYNGEE. The CDR3 length is 17 residues. CDR3 sequence (DNA): TGTGCCAGCAGCGTAGACCCTGGCGGGGGTTCCTACAATGAGCAGTTCTTC. This codes for CASSVDPGGGSYNEQFF.

This clone was observed once. This chain joins TRBV24-1 and TRBJ2-1, with a tentative D call TRBD1 (6 bases). The V gene lost 0 bases and the J gene lost 4 bases, with 24 bases spanning the gap. The CDR3 spans 20 residues. Per germline, CDR1 KGHDR and CDR2 SFDVKD. CDR3 loop: CATSDLGARTTGQVYNEQFF. The DNA of the CDR3 is TGTGCCACCAGTGATTTGGGCGCCCGTACAACAGGGCAGGTTTACAATGAGCAGTTCTTC.

V usage is TRBV24-1 and J usage is TRBJ2-3; D gene uncertain. This CDR3 is built from 16 residues. V was cut by 3 bases and J by 1 base, with 13 bases left in between. In germline, CDR1 is KGHDR, CDR2 SFDVKD. In DNA form, the CDR3 reads TGTGCCACCAGTGATCCGTTGGGCTCGGGCACAGATACGCAGTATTTT. Protein sequence: CATSDPLGSGTDTQYF.

The chain has TRBV6-6 and TRBJ1-1; D may be TRBD1 (6 bases). Germline values: CDR1 MNHNY, CDR2 SVGAGI (reference sequence). This CDR3 is built from 14 residues. The V end was cut by 2 bases, the J end by 1 base, with 8 bases between. CDR3 residues: CASSYETGNTEAFF. CDR3 in DNA: TGTGCCAGCAGTTACGAGACAGGGAACACTGAAGCTTTCTTT.

CDR3: CASSMGQAYNQPQHF. The CDR3 DNA sequence: TGTGCCAGTAGTATGGGCCAGGCCTACAATCAGCCCCAGCATTTT. The chain links TRBV19 to TRBJ1-5; D is unclear. This CDR3 contains 15 residues. V lost 3 bases, J lost 3 bases, and 12 bases lay in between. From germline, CDR1 is LNHDA and CDR2 SQIVND (reference sequence).

The CDR3 DNA sequence: TGTGCCAGCAGCCAGGGGGCCTCCTACGAGCAGTACTTC. It encodes CASSQGASYEQYF. The chain couples TRBV7-2 to TRBJ2-7; 8 bases are shared with TRBD1. CDR1 is SGHTA and CDR2 is FQGNSA in the germline V gene. V was clipped by 5 bases and J by 0 bases; unmatched bases: 0. There are 13 residues in the CDR3. Based on the CDR3 plus reference TRBV7-2 and TRBJ2-7, the full variable domain is GAGVSQSPSNKVTEKGKDVELRCDPISGHTALYWYRQSLGQGLEFLIYFQGNSAPDKSGLPSDRFSAERTGGSVSTLTIQRTQQEDSAVYLCASSQGASYEQYFGPGTRLTVT.

The chain has TRBV28 and TRBJ2-3; no reliable D call. The CDR3 has 14 amino acids. Germline CDR1 MDHEN, CDR2 SYDVKM. V was cut by 5 bases and J by 2 bases, with 11 bases left in between. CDR3 loop: CASSAKPITDTQYF. DNA of the CDR3: TGTGCCAGCAGTGCCAAGCCCATCACAGATACGCAGTATTTT.

The chain is built from TRBV7-3 and TRBJ2-1; 7 bases line up with TRBD2. Looked up from germline, CDR1 is SGHTA and CDR2 is FQGTGA. The CDR3 runs to 15 residues. V was pared by 5 bases and J by 4 bases, with 8 bases of the junction left unmatched. This chain's CDR3 is CASSRGGGEYNEQFF. CDR3 DNA sequence: TGTGCCAGCAGCCGCGGCGGGGGTGAATACAATGAGCAGTTCTTC.

The gene calls are TRBV19 and TRBJ1-5; D possibly corresponds to TRBD1 (6 bases). The CDR3 length is 16 residues. Germline CDR1 LNHDA, CDR2 SQIVND (reference sequence). Trimming pared 7 bases from V and 0 bases from J, leaving 16 bases between. The CDR3 reads CASTTDRRYSNQPQHF. Written as DNA, the CDR3 is TGTGCCAGTACCACGGACAGACGGTATAGCAATCAGCCCCAGCATTTT.

V gene TRBV4-2 combines with J gene TRBJ1-4; unclear D gene. This CDR3 is 14 amino acids long. The germline gives CDR1 LGHNA, CDR2 YNFKEQ. Trimming removed 1 base from V and 5 bases from J, with 8 bases in between. This chain's CDR3 is CASSQARQNEKLFF. In DNA form, the CDR3 reads TGTGCCAGCAGCCAAGCACGGCAGAATGAAAAACTGTTTTTT.